The 27 T cell receptor beta chains given below trace back to one sample, sequenced in a study of shared clonotypes between healthy human individuals. Libraries were prepared by immunoSEQ multiplex PCR; TCRdb keeps only in-frame clonotypes and omits some of them. The repertoire has 850,000 to 1,100,000 clones, approximately 80% of them found once; the top ten carry more than 0.85%. Sequenced: memory CD4+ T cells from PBMCs. Documented subset: CD45RA-negative fraction. These receptors all stem from a man aged 18-30 years in good health. Some clones in this sample may be carry-over from other donors' samples.

This clone came up many times. This chain joins TRBV7-9 and TRBJ1-2; TRBD1 matches 10 bases. The CDR3 sequence is 14 residues long. The ends lost 0 bases at V and 6 bases at J; junction bases unmatched: 1. Per the germline V gene, CDR1 is SEHNR and CDR2 is FQNEAQ (reference sequence). The CDR3 DNA reads TGTGCCAGCAGCTTAGCGGGGACAGGGGATGGCTACACCTTC. Encoded protein: CASSLAGTGDGYTF.

The chain uses TRBV27 and TRBJ2-7; D is possibly TRBD2 (6 bases). The CDR3 is 14 residues long. Deletions cut 5 bases from V and 3 bases from J, with 14 bases between. The germline CDR1 and CDR2 sequences are MNHEY and SMNVEV (reference sequence). The CDR3 loop reads CASSRQTRGYEQYF. Here the CDR3 DNA reads TGTGCCAGCAGTCGACAGACGCGGGGCTACGAGCAGTACTTC.

The chain employs TRBV11-2 and TRBJ2-7, with 9 bases that match TRBD2. The germline V gene encodes CDR1 SGHAT and CDR2 FQNNGV. V lost 5 bases to trimming and J lost 1 base; unmatched junction nucleotides: 9. The CDR3 runs 16 residues. CDR3 loop: CASSQGLAGESYEQYF. DNA of the CDR3: TGTGCCAGCAGCCAAGGTTTAGCGGGAGAATCCTACGAGCAGTACTTC.

This clone was observed once. This CDR3 is CASRPSPGSSEQYF. As DNA, the CDR3 is TGCGCCAGCAGACCTAGTCCCGGGAGCTCCGAGCAGTACTTC. The rearrangement links TRBV5-1 to TRBJ2-7, with D possibly matching TRBD2 (6 bases). The V gene lost 5 bases and the J gene lost 6 bases, with 18 bases spanning the gap. Germline CDR1 is SGHRS and CDR2 is YFSETQ. The CDR3 contains 14 residues.

CDR3 bases: TGCAGCGGTCAGACAGGGGGCGACGGGGAGCAGTACTTC. It specifies CSGQTGGDGEQYF. This sequence joins TRBV29-1 and TRBJ2-7; the match to TRBD1 covers 10 bases. There are 13 residues in the CDR3. Trimming took 7 bases from V and 7 from J; bases not matched to a gene: 10. Germline assignment: CDR1 SQVTM and CDR2 ANQGSEA.

This chain uses TRBV5-1 with TRBJ2-1; D not certain. V was shortened by 0 bases and J by 10 bases, with 17 bases between the two germline ends. This CDR3 comprises 15 residues. Per germline, CDR1 SGHRS and CDR2 YFSETQ. For the CDR3, the DNA is TGCGCCAGCAGCTTGGAGGGCAGCCCCGGATCGGAGCAGTTCTTC. Translated: CASSLEGSPGSEQFF.

This clone was recorded only once. The chain uses TRBV27 and TRBJ1-2, with D possibly being TRBD1 (5 bases). The V and J ends lost 5 bases and 7 bases respectively, with 17 bases between them. This CDR3 region has 14 residues. CDR1 and CDR2 from the germline V gene are MNHEY and SMNVEV (reference sequence). Here the CDR3 reads CASSPELRVGGYTF. As DNA, the CDR3 is TGTGCCAGCAGTCCGGAACTCAGGGTTGGTGGCTACACCTTC.

This clone was found many times. The chain employs TRBV10-3 and TRBJ2-5; no reliable D call. The CDR3 runs 15 residues. V was cut by 3 bases and J by 0 bases, with 11 bases left in between. CDR1 is ENHRY and CDR2 is SYGVKD in the germline V gene. CDR3 in DNA: TGTGCCATCAGTGATAGGCAGAGATACCAAGAGACCCAGTACTTC. This sequence encodes CAISDRQRYQETQYF.

The rearrangement joins TRBV28 to TRBJ1-2, with 11 bases lining up with TRBD1. The germline gives CDR1 MDHEN, CDR2 SYDVKM. The CDR3 contains 15 residues. Losses at the gene ends were 3 bases for V and 0 bases for J; bases not matched to a gene: 0. The CDR3 protein is CASSLGQGANYGYTF. In DNA form, the CDR3 reads TGTGCCAGCAGTTTGGGACAGGGGGCTAACTATGGCTACACCTTC.

J is TRBJ2-3 and V is TRBV19; D unresolved. Trimming shortened V by 7 bases and J by 8 bases, and 13 bases separated the two germline ends. The germline V gene encodes CDR1 LNHDA and CDR2 SQIVND (reference sequence). The CDR3 totals 12 residues. As DNA, the CDR3 is TGTGCCAGTAAATTGACCGGCGGTACGCAGTATTTT. Amino acid sequence: CASKLTGGTQYF.

The J gene is TRBJ2-7, the V gene TRBV6-5; TRBD1 matches at 9 bases. Germline CDR1 reads MNHEY; CDR2 reads SVGAGI. The CDR3 runs to 16 residues. V was clipped by 4 bases and J by 2 bases; unmatched bases: 9. This CDR3 reads CASSSQGQGRPYEQYF. The CDR3 DNA is TGTGCCAGCAGTTCTCAGGGACAGGGTCGGCCCTACGAGCAGTACTTC.

The chain employs TRBV28 and TRBJ1-2, with D tentatively TRBD1 (5 bases). Germline V lookup: CDR1 MDHEN, CDR2 SYDVKM. This CDR3 is built from 14 residues. Trimming removed 5 bases from V and 5 bases from J, with 15 bases in between. The CDR3 protein is CASSLTVDDYGYTF. CDR3 DNA sequence: TGTGCCAGCAGTCTGACAGTAGACGATTATGGCTACACCTTC.

The chain couples TRBV27 to TRBJ2-2; tentatively, D is TRBD1 (6 bases). CDR3 size: 15 residues. V gave up 4 bases and J gave up 5 bases, with 14 bases separating them. In germline, CDR1 is MNHEY, CDR2 SMNVEV (reference sequence). CDR3 in DNA: TGTGCCAGCAGTTGGGACAATTCGGGAACCGGGGAGCTGTTTTTT. Protein: CASSWDNSGTGELFF.

The rearrangement joins TRBV25-1 to TRBJ2-7; tentatively, D is TRBD2 (6 bases). CDR3 length equals 11 residues. Per germline, CDR1 MGHDK and CDR2 SYGVNS. With 11 bases removed from V and 5 bases from J, the gap between germline ends came to 13 bases. The CDR3 reads CAVRGHDEQYF. CDR3 in DNA: TGTGCCGTGCGGGGTCACGACGAGCAGTACTTC.

This clone is a singleton in its sample. The V gene is TRBV5-4, the J gene TRBJ2-1; 9 bases agree with TRBD2. With V trimmed by 2 bases and J by 9 bases, 9 bases remained unmatched. Germline V gene lookup returns CDR1 SGHNT and CDR2 YYREEE (reference sequence). The CDR3 runs 15 residues. CDR3 coding DNA: TGTGCCAGCAGCTTTAATGGGCGGGAGGGCCGTGAGCAGTTCTTC. This codes for CASSFNGREGREQFF.

The rearrangement joins TRBV7-9 to TRBJ2-4; D perhaps matches TRBD2 (6 bases). The length of the CDR3 is 13 residues. The V end lost 5 bases, the J end lost 6 bases, and 11 bases lay between the germline ends. Germline V gives CDR1 SEHNR, CDR2 FQNEAQ (reference sequence). In DNA form, the CDR3 reads TGTGCCAGCAGCCCGAGGGGAGGAAACATTCAGTACTTC. The encoded protein is CASSPRGGNIQYF.

The chain uses TRBV19 and TRBJ1-4; D not resolved. The CDR3 extends over 14 amino acids. Germline assignment: CDR1 LNHDA and CDR2 SQIVND (reference sequence). Trimming removed 5 bases at V and 7 bases at J, with 14 bases between. The CDR3 spells CASSFYGGGEKLFF. The CDR3 DNA is TGTGCCAGTAGTTTCTACGGTGGAGGTGAAAAACTGTTTTTT.

V usage is TRBV10-3 and J usage is TRBJ2-2; the D is unclear. Per germline, CDR1 ENHRY and CDR2 SYGVKD. This CDR3 comprises 13 residues. Trimming left V 6 bases short and J 2 bases short, with 7 bases between. The CDR3 is CAIRQINTGELFF. The CDR3 region has the DNA TGTGCCATCAGACAGATAAACACCGGGGAGCTGTTTTTT.

This chain joins TRBV5-1 and TRBJ2-1; 9 nucleotides line up with TRBD2. Looked up from germline, CDR1 is SGHRS and CDR2 is YFSETQ. The ends lost 0 bases at V and 5 bases at J; junction bases unmatched: 3. This CDR3 region has 15 residues. CDR3 protein: CASSLAAGGHNEQFF. CDR3 bases: TGCGCCAGCAGCTTGGCAGCGGGAGGTCACAATGAGCAGTTCTTC. The whole variable domain, remainder taken from reference TRBV5-1 and TRBJ2-1, is KAGVTQTPRYLIKTRGQQVTLSCSPISGHRSVSWYQQTPGQGLQFLFEYFSETQRNKGNFPGRFSGRQFSNSRSEMNVSTLELGDSALYLCASSLAAGGHNEQFFGPGTRLTVL.

CDR3 sequence reads: CASSIDRGYGYTF. CDR3 DNA: TGTGCCAGTAGTATCGACAGGGGCTATGGCTACACCTTC. This sequence joins TRBV19 and TRBJ1-2, with 8 positions matching TRBD1. The CDR3 runs 13 residues. CDR1 and CDR2 (germline): LNHDA, SQIVND (reference sequence). Trimming cost V 3 bases and J 4 bases; bases outside gene matches: 1.

The rearrangement links TRBV10-3 to TRBJ1-1; the D gene is possibly TRBD1 (6 bases). The CDR3 has 14 residues. Trimming cost V 7 bases and J 1 base, with 13 bases left between them. Germline CDR1 ENHRY, CDR2 SYGVKD. CDR3 bases: TGTGCCATCACATCCCAGACAGGGAACACTGAAGCTTTCTTT. Its protein product is CAITSQTGNTEAFF.

This clone occurred once. Other nucleotide sequences in the sample specify the same CDR3. The chain has TRBV6-6 and TRBJ2-7; D unclear. CDR1 is MNHNY and CDR2 is SVGAGI in the germline V gene (reference sequence). This CDR3 comprises 14 residues. V was pared by 6 bases and J by 0 bases, with 12 bases between. CDR3 nucleotide sequence: TGTGCCAGCAGCCCGTTGGGCAGCTCCTACGAGCAGTACTTC. Amino acid sequence: CASSPLGSSYEQYF.

The chain recombines TRBV2 with TRBJ2-7; TRBD2 aligns across 7 bases. CDR1 and CDR2 from the germline V gene are SNHLY and FYNNEI. The CDR3 has 14 amino acids. J lost 6 bases, V lost 4 bases, and 9 bases had no gene match. The CDR3 loop reads CASSVGGRSTEQYF. The CDR3 DNA is TGTGCCAGCAGTGTTGGCGGGAGATCGACCGAGCAGTACTTC.

The chain is built from TRBV19 and TRBJ2-5, with D uncertain. The V end was cut by 3 bases, the J end by 4 bases, with 15 bases between. The CDR3 runs 15 residues. Per the germline V gene, CDR1 is LNHDA and CDR2 is SQIVND (reference sequence). This CDR3 reads CASSMEMGNGETQYF. As DNA, the CDR3 is TGTGCCAGTAGTATGGAGATGGGGAATGGAGAGACCCAGTACTTC.

This clone was counted between two and nine times. CDR3 sequence reads: CASSPTGTSGSREQYF. The DNA for the CDR3 is TGTGCCAGCTCACCGACCGGGACTAGCGGGAGTAGAGAGCAGTACTTC. This chain links TRBV18 with TRBJ2-7; 14 nucleotides match TRBD2. V shed 3 bases, J shed 7 bases, and the junction held 8 bases outside the gene matches. The germline CDR1 and CDR2 sequences are KGHSH and LQKENI. The CDR3 length is 16 residues.

This clone was detected only once. The rearrangement uses TRBV6-6 and TRBJ1-1; maybe TRBD1 (6 bases). The germline CDR1 and CDR2 sequences are MNHNY and SVGAGI (reference sequence). The CDR3 sequence is 14 residues long. Deletions cut 5 bases from V and 2 bases from J, with 12 bases between. CDR3 nucleotides: TGTGCCAGCAGTAACAGGGTAGGAAACACTGAAGCTTTCTTT. This gives the protein CASSNRVGNTEAFF.

This chain uses TRBV7-3 with TRBJ2-3, with D tentatively TRBD1 (6 bases). From germline, CDR1 is SGHTA and CDR2 FQGTGA. The V end was cut by 4 bases, the J end by 0 bases, with 14 bases between. This CDR3 has 16 amino acids. CDR3 in amino acids: CASSSISRGSTDTQYF. For the CDR3, the DNA is TGTGCCAGCAGCTCGATATCCAGGGGAAGCACAGATACGCAGTATTTT.